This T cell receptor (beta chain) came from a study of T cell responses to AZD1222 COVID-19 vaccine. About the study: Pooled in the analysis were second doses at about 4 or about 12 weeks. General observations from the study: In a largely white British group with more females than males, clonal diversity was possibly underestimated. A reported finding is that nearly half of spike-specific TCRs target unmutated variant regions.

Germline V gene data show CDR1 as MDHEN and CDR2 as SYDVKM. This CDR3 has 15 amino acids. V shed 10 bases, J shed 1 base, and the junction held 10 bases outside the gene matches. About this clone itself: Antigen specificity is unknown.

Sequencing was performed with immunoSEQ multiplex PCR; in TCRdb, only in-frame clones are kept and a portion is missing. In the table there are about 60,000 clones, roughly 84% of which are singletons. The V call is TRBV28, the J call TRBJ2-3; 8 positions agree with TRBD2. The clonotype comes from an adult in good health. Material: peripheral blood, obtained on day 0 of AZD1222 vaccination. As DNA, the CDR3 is TGTGCCAACTCAGCGGGAGCCCTAGGCACAGATACGCAGTATTTT. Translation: CANSAGALGTDTQYF.